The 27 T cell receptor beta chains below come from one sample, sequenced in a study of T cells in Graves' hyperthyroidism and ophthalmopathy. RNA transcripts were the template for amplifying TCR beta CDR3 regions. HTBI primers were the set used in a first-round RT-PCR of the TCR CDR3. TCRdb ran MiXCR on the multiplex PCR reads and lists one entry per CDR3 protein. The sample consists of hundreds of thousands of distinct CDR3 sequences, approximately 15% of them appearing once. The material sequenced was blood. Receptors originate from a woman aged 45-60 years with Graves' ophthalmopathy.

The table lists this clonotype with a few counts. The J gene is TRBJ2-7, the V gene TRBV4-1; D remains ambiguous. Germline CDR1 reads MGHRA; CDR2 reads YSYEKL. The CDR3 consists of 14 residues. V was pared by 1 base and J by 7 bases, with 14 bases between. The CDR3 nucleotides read TGCGCCAGCAGCCAAGGGCATATAGTGGGGGAGCAGTACTTC. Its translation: CASSQGHIVGEQYF.

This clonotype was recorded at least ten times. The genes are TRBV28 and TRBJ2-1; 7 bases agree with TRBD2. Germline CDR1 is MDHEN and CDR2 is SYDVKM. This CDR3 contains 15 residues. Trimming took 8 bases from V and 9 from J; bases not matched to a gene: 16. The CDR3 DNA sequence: TGTGCCAGCTCCCTTAGGGGAGGGGCGTCAAGTGAGCAGTTCTTC. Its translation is CASSLRGGASSEQFF. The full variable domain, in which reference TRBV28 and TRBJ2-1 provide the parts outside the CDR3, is DVKVTQSSRYLVKRTGEKVFLECVQDMDHENMFWYRQDPGLGLRLIYFSYDVKMKEKGDIPEGYSVSREKKERFSLILESASTNQTSMYLCASSLRGGASSEQFFGPGTRLTVL.

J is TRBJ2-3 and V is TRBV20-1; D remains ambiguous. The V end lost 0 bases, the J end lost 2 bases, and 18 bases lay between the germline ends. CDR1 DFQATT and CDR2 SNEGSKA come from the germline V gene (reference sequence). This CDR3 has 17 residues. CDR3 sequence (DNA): TGCAGTGCTAGAGATTGGGCTAGTCGACGAGACACAGATACGCAGTATTTT. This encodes CSARDWASRRDTDTQYF.

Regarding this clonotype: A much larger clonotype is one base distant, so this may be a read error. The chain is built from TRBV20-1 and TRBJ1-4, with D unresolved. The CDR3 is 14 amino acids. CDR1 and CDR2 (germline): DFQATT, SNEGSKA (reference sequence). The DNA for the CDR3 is TGCAGTGTCAAGAGGGAGCAGATTAATGAAAAACTGCTTTTT. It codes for CSVKREQINEKLLF.

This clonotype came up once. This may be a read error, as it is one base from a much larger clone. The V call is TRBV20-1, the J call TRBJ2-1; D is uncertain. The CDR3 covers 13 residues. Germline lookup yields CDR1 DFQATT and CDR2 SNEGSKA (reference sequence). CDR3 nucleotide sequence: TGCAGTGCTATATTCTCCAACTACAATGGGCAGTTCTTC. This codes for CSAIFSNYNGQFF.

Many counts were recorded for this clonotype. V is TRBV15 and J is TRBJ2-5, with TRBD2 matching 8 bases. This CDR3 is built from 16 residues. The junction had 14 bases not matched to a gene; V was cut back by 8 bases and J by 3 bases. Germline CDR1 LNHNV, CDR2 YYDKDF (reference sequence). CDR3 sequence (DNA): TGTGCCACCCGGGTAGGGAAGACTAGCGACAAAGAGACCCAGTACTTC. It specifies CATRVGKTSDKETQYF.

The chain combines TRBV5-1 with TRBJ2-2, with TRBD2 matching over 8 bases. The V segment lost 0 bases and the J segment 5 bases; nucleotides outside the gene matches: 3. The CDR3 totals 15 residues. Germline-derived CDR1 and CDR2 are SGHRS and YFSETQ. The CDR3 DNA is TGCGCCAGCAGCTTGGAGGCTAGCGGGACCGGGGAGCTGTTTTTT. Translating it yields CASSLEASGTGELFF. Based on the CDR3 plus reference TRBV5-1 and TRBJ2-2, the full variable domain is KAGVTQTPRYLIKTRGQQVTLSCSPISGHRSVSWYQQTPGQGLQFLFEYFSETQRNKGNFPGRFSGRQFSNSRSEMNVSTLELGDSALYLCASSLEASGTGELFFGEGSRLTVL.

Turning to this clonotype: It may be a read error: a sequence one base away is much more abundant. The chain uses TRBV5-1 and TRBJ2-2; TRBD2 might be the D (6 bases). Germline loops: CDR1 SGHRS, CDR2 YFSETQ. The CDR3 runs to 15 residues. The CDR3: CAGRAGTVNTGEPFF. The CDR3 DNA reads TGCGCCGGACGGGCCGGGACTGTGAACACCGGGGAGCCGTTTTTT.

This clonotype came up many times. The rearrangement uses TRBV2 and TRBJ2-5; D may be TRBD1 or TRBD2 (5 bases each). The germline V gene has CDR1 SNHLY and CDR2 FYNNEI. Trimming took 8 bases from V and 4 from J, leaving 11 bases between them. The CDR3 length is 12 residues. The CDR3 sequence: CASAGTRETQYF. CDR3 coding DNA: TGTGCCAGCGCAGGGACGCGAGAGACCCAGTACTTC.

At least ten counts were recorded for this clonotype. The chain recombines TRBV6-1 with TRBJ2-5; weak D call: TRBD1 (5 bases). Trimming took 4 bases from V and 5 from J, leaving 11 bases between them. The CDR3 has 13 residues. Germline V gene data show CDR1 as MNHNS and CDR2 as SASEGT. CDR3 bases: TGTGCCAGCAGTGTCCGCAGGGATGAGACCCAGTACTTC. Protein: CASSVRRDETQYF.

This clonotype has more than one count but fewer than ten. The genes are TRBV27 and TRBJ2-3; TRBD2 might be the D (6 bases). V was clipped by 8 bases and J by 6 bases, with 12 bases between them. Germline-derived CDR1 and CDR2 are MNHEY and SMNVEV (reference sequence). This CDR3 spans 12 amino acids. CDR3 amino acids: CASRPGVDTQYF. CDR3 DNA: TGTGCCAGCCGACCGGGGGTCGATACGCAGTATTTT.

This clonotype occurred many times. As DNA, the CDR3 is TGTGCCAGCAGCCTCAGGGAGGCCTATGGCTACACCTTC. Its translation is CASSLREAYGYTF. V and J are TRBV12-3 or TRBV12-4 and TRBJ1-2; maybe TRBD1 (5 bases). CDR3 size: 13 residues. The germline V and J ends were trimmed by 6 bases and 4 bases, with 12 bases remaining between them.

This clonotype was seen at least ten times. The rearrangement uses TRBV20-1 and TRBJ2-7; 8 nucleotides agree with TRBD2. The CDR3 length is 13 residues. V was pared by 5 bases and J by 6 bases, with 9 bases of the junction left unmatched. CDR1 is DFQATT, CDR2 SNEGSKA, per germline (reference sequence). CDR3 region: CSAGGLVGLEQYF. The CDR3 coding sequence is TGCAGTGCTGGGGGACTAGTTGGCCTCGAGCAGTACTTC.

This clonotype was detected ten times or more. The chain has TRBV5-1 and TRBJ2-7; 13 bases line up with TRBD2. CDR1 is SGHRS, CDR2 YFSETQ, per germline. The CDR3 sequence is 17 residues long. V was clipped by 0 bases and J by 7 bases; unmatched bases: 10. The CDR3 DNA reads TGCGCCAGCAGCTTGGGTCCACTAGCGGGAGGGCCGGGGGAGCAGTACTTC. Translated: CASSLGPLAGGPGEQYF.

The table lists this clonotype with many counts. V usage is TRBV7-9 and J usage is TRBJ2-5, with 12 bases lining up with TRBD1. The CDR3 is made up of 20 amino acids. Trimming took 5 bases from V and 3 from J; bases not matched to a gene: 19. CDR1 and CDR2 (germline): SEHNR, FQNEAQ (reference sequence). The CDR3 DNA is TGTGCCAGCAGCGTTAGTCCCCCCCGGGACAGGGGGCGAACCAAAGAGACCCAGTACTTC. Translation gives CASSVSPPRDRGRTKETQYF.

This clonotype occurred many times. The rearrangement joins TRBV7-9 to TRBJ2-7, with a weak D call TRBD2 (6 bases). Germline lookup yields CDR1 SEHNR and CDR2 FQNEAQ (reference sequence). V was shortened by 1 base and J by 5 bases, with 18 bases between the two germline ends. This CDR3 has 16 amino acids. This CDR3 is CASSLDSPRLGDEQYF. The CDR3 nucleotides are TGTGCCAGCAGCTTAGATTCCCCCAGACTAGGAGACGAGCAGTACTTC.

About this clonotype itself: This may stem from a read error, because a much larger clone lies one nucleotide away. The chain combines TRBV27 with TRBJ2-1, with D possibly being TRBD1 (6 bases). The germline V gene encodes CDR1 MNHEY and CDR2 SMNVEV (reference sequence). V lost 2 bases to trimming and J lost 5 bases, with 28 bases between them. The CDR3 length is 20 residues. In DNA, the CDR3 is TGTGCCAGCAGTTTACGGGAAATTGGGGGCCATACTACTACGAACAATGAGCAGTTCTTC. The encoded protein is CASSLREIGGHTTTNNEQFF.

CDR3 sequence reads: CASSERGSDRVYEKLFF. DNA for the CDR3: TGTGCCAGCAGTGAAAGAGGGTCCGACAGGGTTTATGAAAAACTGTTTTTT. The chain links TRBV2 to TRBJ1-4, with 7 nucleotides matching TRBD1. CDR1 and CDR2 (germline): SNHLY, FYNNEI. The V segment lost 2 bases and the J segment 6 bases; nucleotides outside the gene matches: 12. The CDR3 covers 17 residues.

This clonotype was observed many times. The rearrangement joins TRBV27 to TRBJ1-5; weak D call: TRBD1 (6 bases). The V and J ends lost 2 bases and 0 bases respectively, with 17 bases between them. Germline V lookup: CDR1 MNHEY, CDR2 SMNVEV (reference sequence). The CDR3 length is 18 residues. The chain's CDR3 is CASSLKGGDTYSNQPQHF. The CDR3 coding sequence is TGTGCCAGCAGTTTAAAGGGGGGAGACACGTATAGCAATCAGCCCCAGCATTTT.

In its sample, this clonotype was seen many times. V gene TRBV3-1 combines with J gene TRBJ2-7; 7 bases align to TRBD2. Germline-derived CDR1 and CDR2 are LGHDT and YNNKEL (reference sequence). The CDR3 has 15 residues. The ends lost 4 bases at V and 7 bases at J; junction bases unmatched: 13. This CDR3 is CASSPPGTKMDEQYF. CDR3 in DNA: TGTGCCAGCAGCCCACCCGGGACTAAAATGGATGAGCAGTACTTC.

The CDR3 reads CASSLARDRLYEQYF. DNA of the CDR3: TGTGCCAGCAGCTTGGCCCGAGACAGACTCTACGAGCAGTACTTC. V usage is TRBV5-6 and J usage is TRBJ2-7, with TRBD1 as a possible D gene (5 bases). From germline, CDR1 is SGHDT and CDR2 YYEEEE. The V gene lost 0 bases and the J gene lost 3 bases, with 13 bases spanning the gap. The CDR3 extends over 15 amino acids.

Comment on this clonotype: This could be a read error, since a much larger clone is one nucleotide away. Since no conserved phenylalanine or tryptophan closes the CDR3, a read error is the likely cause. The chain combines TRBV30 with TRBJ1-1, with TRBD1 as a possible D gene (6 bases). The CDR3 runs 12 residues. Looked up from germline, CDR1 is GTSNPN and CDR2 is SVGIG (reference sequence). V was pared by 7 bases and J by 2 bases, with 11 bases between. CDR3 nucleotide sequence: TGTGCCTTCCAACAGGGAAACACTGAAGCTTTCCTT. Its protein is CAFQQGNTEAFL.

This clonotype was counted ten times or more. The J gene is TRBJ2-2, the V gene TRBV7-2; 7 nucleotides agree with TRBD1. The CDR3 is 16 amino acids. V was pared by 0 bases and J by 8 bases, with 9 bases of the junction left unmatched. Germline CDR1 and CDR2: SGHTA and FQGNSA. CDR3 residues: CASSLARQGVSGELFF. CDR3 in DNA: TGTGCCAGCAGCTTAGCGCGTCAGGGGGTCTCTGGGGAGCTGTTTTTT.

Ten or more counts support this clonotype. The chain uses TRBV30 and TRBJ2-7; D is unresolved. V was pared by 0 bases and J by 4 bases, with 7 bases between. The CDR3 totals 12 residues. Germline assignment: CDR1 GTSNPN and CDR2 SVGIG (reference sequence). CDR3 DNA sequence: TGTGCCTGGAGTGTAGAGAATTACGAGCAGTACTTC. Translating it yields CAWSVENYEQYF.

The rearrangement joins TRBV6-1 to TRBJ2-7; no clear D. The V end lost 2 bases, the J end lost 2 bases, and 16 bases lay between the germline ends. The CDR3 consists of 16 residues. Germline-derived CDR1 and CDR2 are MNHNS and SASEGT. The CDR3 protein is CASSEFWPVQTYEQYF. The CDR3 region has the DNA TGTGCCAGCAGTGAATTTTGGCCAGTTCAAACCTACGAGCAGTACTTC.

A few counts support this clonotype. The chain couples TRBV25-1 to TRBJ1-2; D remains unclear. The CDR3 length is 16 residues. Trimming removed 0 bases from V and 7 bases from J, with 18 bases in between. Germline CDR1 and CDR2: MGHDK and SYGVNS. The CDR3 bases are TGTGCCAGCAGTGAATATAGCGCCCGGCAGAGGTTTGGCTACACCTTC. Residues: CASSEYSARQRFGYTF.

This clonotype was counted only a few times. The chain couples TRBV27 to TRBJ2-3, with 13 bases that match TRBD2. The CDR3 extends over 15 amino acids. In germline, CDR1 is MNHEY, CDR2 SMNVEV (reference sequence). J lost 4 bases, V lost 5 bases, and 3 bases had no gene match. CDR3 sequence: CASSTSGRASDTQYF. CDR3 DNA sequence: TGTGCCAGCAGTACTAGCGGGAGGGCCTCAGATACGCAGTATTTT.